The 29 T cell receptor beta chains presented below share a single source sample, sequenced in a study of radiation and T cells in renal cell carcinoma (dated by TCRdb to about 2020). Receptor amplification or capture employed the immunoSEQ multiplex PCR assay. Imported from immuneACCESS, the table was reduced by TCRdb to in-frame sequences with V and J called. These copies leave out some clones; in studies compared against another copy, an unresolved V gene accounts for under half, and the cause of the remainder is not known. In this sample the table shows 15,000 or so clones, roughly 50% of which occur a single time. Clones ranked in the top ten supply around 40% of the sample. This specimen's time point label, interpreted: tumor resected at nephrectomy. In the paper's terms, the treatment or condition label means: 15 Gy SBRT to primary tumor, nephrectomy 4 weeks later. Sequenced here: tumor tissue, sampled from a patient whose treatment included radiotherapy and nephrectomy. The receptors were sampled from a woman in her sixties or seventies with renal cell carcinoma.

In its sample, this clone was seen many times. Additional DNA sequences in this sample encode the identical CDR3. This rearrangement joins TRBV6-1 to TRBJ1-1; D gene unclear. Germline V gene lookup returns CDR1 MNHNS and CDR2 SASEGT. V was trimmed by 4 bases and J by 5 bases, leaving 8 bases between them. This CDR3 is built from 12 residues. CDR3 in amino acids: CASSVSETEAFF. The CDR3 DNA sequence: TGTGCCAGCAGTGTTAGTGAGACTGAAGCTTTCTTT.

This clone was picked up one time. The CDR3 here is CASSRDRDDEQFF. The CDR3 DNA is TGTGCCAGCAGCCGGGACAGGGACGATGAGCAGTTCTTC. The rearrangement links TRBV7-6 to TRBJ2-1, with TRBD1 matching over 9 bases. From germline, CDR1 is SGHVS and CDR2 FNYEAQ. The junction had 4 bases not matched to a gene; V was cut back by 5 bases and J by 8 bases. This CDR3 region has 13 residues.

The sample holds one count of this clone. The chain combines TRBV7-2 with TRBJ2-1, with 8 bases matching TRBD2. The length of the CDR3 is 15 residues. V shed 1 base and J 5 bases; nucleotides not matched to a gene: 4. Germline V gene data show CDR1 as SGHTA and CDR2 as FQGNSA. CDR3 region: CASSLGLAINNEQFF. CDR3 coding DNA: TGTGCCAGCAGCTTAGGACTAGCGATCAACAATGAGCAGTTCTTC.

There are a few counts of this clone. V is TRBV9 and J is TRBJ1-2; D ambiguous. CDR3 length: 12 amino acids. Germline V gene sequence: CDR1 SGDLS, CDR2 YYNGEE. V dropped 2 bases and J dropped 8 bases, with 10 bases sitting between them. CDR3 DNA: TGTGCCAGCAGCGTGCCGGGCCCGGGCTACACCTTC. Its translation is CASSVPGPGYTF.

This clone was counted once. The rearrangement uses TRBV7-6 and TRBJ2-3, with 7 positions matching TRBD2. V was clipped by 1 base and J by 6 bases; unmatched bases: 7. Germline V CDR1 and CDR2: SGHVS, FNYEAQ. The CDR3 is made up of 15 amino acids. The CDR3 loop reads CASSLGDYATDTQYF. The CDR3 nucleotides read TGTGCCAGCAGCTTAGGGGACTACGCTACGGATACGCAGTATTTT.

This clone came up a few times. The rearrangement links TRBV10-1 to TRBJ1-6; D ambiguous. Trimming left V 2 bases short and J 8 bases short, with 10 bases between. The CDR3 has 14 residues. Per the germline V gene, CDR1 is WNHNN and CDR2 is SYGVQD (reference sequence). The CDR3 coding sequence is TGCGCCAGCAGTGAGAATGTTGGGGATTCACCCCTCCACTTT. Its translation: CASSENVGDSPLHF.

This clone showed up just a few times. This chain links TRBV6-1 with TRBJ1-2; D not certain. The V gene's germline CDR1 is MNHNS and CDR2 SASEGT. Deletions cut 6 bases from V and 3 bases from J, with 8 bases between. The CDR3 has 12 residues. The CDR3 here is CASRTEDYGYTF. The DNA for the CDR3 is TGTGCCAGCAGGACGGAGGACTATGGCTACACCTTC.

The gene calls are TRBV10-3 and TRBJ2-2, with TRBD2 identical over 7 bases. Unmatched junction bases numbered 4, after V lost 7 bases and J lost 2 bases. This CDR3 region has 14 residues. Germline CDR1 reads ENHRY; CDR2 reads SYGVKD. The CDR3 nucleotides are TGTGCCATCAACAGCGGGATTAACACCGGGGAGCTGTTTTTT. It yields the protein CAINSGINTGELFF.

The V call is TRBV6-5, the J call TRBJ2-7, with 7 positions matching TRBD1. This CDR3 has 14 residues. Trimming cost V 8 bases and J 5 bases; bases outside gene matches: 12. The germline gives CDR1 MNHEY, CDR2 SVGAGI. The CDR3 spells CASRGSTGFNEQYF. The CDR3 DNA follows: TGTGCCAGCCGGGGTTCGACAGGGTTCAACGAGCAGTACTTC.

This clone counts as large (0.1 to 1%). This sequence joins TRBV11-2 and TRBJ1-4, with D uncertain. The CDR3 has 11 residues. Germline values: CDR1 SGHAT, CDR2 FQNNGV. V was trimmed by 5 bases and J by 5 bases, leaving 3 bases between them. CDR3 sequence: CASSHNEKLFF. CDR3 nucleotide sequence: TGTGCCAGCAGCCACAATGAAAAACTGTTTTTT.

The chain's CDR3 is CATRRGKIENSPLHF. The DNA for the CDR3 is TGTGCCACGCGCAGGGGAAAAATCGAGAATTCACCCCTCCACTTT. This rearrangement joins TRBV10-3 to TRBJ1-6; weak D call: TRBD1 (6 bases). V gave up 10 bases and J gave up 7 bases, with 20 bases separating them. The CDR3 covers 15 residues. The germline V gene has CDR1 ENHRY and CDR2 SYGVKD.

The chain employs TRBV6-6 and TRBJ2-2; tentative D call: TRBD2 (6 bases). Germline CDR1 and CDR2: MNHNY and SVGAGI (reference sequence). V lost 2 bases to trimming and J lost 3 bases, with 10 bases between them. The CDR3 totals 15 residues. CDR3 residues: CASSYPASDTGELFF. CDR3 sequence (DNA): TGTGCCAGCAGTTACCCCGCTAGCGACACCGGGGAGCTGTTTTTT.

The chain uses TRBV28 and TRBJ1-1; 7 bases align to TRBD1. Unmatched junction bases numbered 4, after V lost 3 bases and J lost 3 bases. This CDR3 has 14 amino acids. From germline, CDR1 is MDHEN and CDR2 SYDVKM. The CDR3 coding sequence is TGTGCCAGCAGTTTTCCAGGGGGATACACTGAAGCTTTCTTT. This sequence encodes CASSFPGGYTEAFF.

On this clone itself: The same CDR3 arises from other DNA sequences in this sample as well. The chain links TRBV9 to TRBJ1-1, with D unresolved. Germline values: CDR1 SGDLS, CDR2 YYNGEE. The CDR3 length is 14 residues. Between the trimmed V and J ends, which lost 0 bases and 1 base, there was a span of 7 bases. The CDR3 DNA is TGTGCCAGCAGCGTAGGCAGAAGGAACACTGAAGCTTTCTTT. Encoded protein: CASSVGRRNTEAFF.

J is TRBJ1-2 and V is TRBV6-5, with TRBD1 as a possible D gene (6 bases). CDR1 and CDR2 from the germline V gene are MNHEY and SVGAGI. Trimming removed 5 bases at V and 4 bases at J, with 14 bases between. The CDR3 runs 14 residues. This chain's CDR3 is CASSGGGLSYGYTF. In nucleotides, the CDR3 is TGTGCCAGCAGTGGTGGGGGGCTCTCCTATGGCTACACCTTC.

The V and J genes are TRBV7-2 and TRBJ2-1; a possible D gene is TRBD2 (5 bases). The CDR3 has 14 amino acids. Germline V lookup: CDR1 SGHTA, CDR2 FQGNSA. V dropped 6 bases and J dropped 9 bases, with 18 bases sitting between them. The CDR3 DNA is TGTGCCAGCAGACCCCGAAGGGAGAGAGGTGAGCAGTTCTTC. Amino acid sequence: CASRPRRERGEQFF.

This rearrangement joins TRBV5-6 to TRBJ1-5; no definite D call. V lost 4 bases and J lost 5, with 13 bases in between. Germline-derived CDR1 and CDR2 are SGHDT and YYEEEE. The length of the CDR3 is 14 residues. This CDR3 is CASSETRGYQPQHF. The CDR3, as DNA: TGTGCCAGCAGCGAAACCCGGGGTTATCAGCCCCAGCATTTT.

This clone was counted only a few times. The gene calls are TRBV4-1 and TRBJ2-2, with TRBD2 matching over 9 bases. The CDR3 is made up of 14 amino acids. Losses at the gene ends were 3 bases for V and 6 bases for J; bases not matched to a gene: 2. Germline V gene sequence: CDR1 MGHRA, CDR2 YSYEKL. CDR3 coding DNA: TGCGCCAGCAGCCAGGTAGCGGGAGCCGGGGAGCTGTTTTTT. This translates into CASSQVAGAGELFF.

The chain combines TRBV5-5 with TRBJ2-3; D may match TRBD1 or TRBD2 (5 bases each). The CDR3 loop spans 16 amino acids. Germline CDR1 is SGHKS and CDR2 is YYEKEE (reference sequence). V was shortened by 2 bases and J by 1 base, with 14 bases between the two germline ends. CDR3 nucleotide sequence: TGTGCCAGCAGCTTTCTGACGGGGCGGGGCACAGATACGCAGTATTTT. As protein: CASSFLTGRGTDTQYF.

The CDR3 reads CASSIQGRDEQYF. The CDR3 DNA follows: TGTGCCAGTAGTATACAGGGGCGGGACGAGCAGTACTTC. V is TRBV19 and J is TRBJ2-7; perhaps TRBD1 as D (6 bases). The germline gives CDR1 LNHDA, CDR2 SQIVND (reference sequence). The ends were cut back, 2 bases at V and 5 bases at J, with 10 bases in the middle. This CDR3 spans 13 amino acids.

This clone is categorized as medium-sized. This chain uses TRBV2 with TRBJ1-2; D is undetermined. The CDR3 has 13 amino acids. The V gene's germline CDR1 is SNHLY and CDR2 FYNNEI. The V gene lost 4 bases and the J gene lost 1 base, with 7 bases spanning the gap. The CDR3 region is CASSVEDNYGYTF. The CDR3 DNA follows: TGTGCCAGCAGTGTGGAGGATAACTATGGCTACACCTTC.

The chain links TRBV6-5 to TRBJ1-2; D gene unclear. CDR1 is MNHEY and CDR2 is SVGAGI in the germline V gene. The V end was cut by 7 bases, the J end by 7 bases, with 10 bases between. The CDR3 runs to 11 residues. The CDR3 coding sequence is TGTGCCAGCAATTCTAAGGGTGGCTACACCTTC. It encodes CASNSKGGYTF.

This clone was detected only a few times. This sequence joins TRBV4-3 and TRBJ2-7; D remains ambiguous. Germline lookup yields CDR1 LGHNA and CDR2 YSLEER. Trimming pared 0 bases from V and 6 bases from J, leaving 6 bases between. The CDR3 runs 12 residues. The DNA for the CDR3 is TGCGCCAGCAGCCAAGATCCGCGCGAGCAGTACTTC. Protein product: CASSQDPREQYF.

In this sample, this clone turned up a few times. The chain links TRBV2 to TRBJ2-2; no reliable D call. The V and J ends lost 8 bases and 6 bases respectively, with 16 bases between them. This CDR3 contains 14 residues. The germline gives CDR1 SNHLY, CDR2 FYNNEI. The CDR3: CASSLHIVAGELFF. In DNA, the CDR3 is TGTGCCAGCTCCCTCCACATCGTGGCCGGGGAGCTGTTTTTT.

The chain has TRBV30 and TRBJ2-7; 8 nucleotides agree with TRBD1. The CDR3 extends over 13 amino acids. V shed 4 bases, J shed 5 bases, and the junction held 7 bases outside the gene matches. Germline CDR1 GTSNPN, CDR2 SVGIG (reference sequence). The CDR3 spells CAWTRDRSHEQYF. In DNA, the CDR3 is TGTGCCTGGACCCGGGACAGGAGCCACGAGCAGTACTTC.

The J gene is TRBJ2-7, the V gene TRBV5-6; TRBD1 aligns across 8 bases. Germline V gene lookup returns CDR1 SGHDT and CDR2 YYEEEE. There are 12 residues in the CDR3. V dropped 3 bases and J dropped 9; count of bases not matched to a gene: 5. In DNA, the CDR3 is TGTGCCAGCAGCTCCGGCAGGGGGCGGCAGTACTTC. Translating it yields CASSSGRGRQYF.

This sequence joins TRBV28 and TRBJ2-6, with TRBD1 matching over 7 bases. The CDR3 is made up of 16 amino acids. Unmatched junction bases numbered 5, after V lost 6 bases and J lost 0 bases. Per the germline V gene, CDR1 is MDHEN and CDR2 is SYDVKM. The CDR3 nucleotides are TGTGCCAGCAGGGGGACAGTCGGCTCTGGGGCCAACGTCCTGACTTTC. This codes for CASRGTVGSGANVLTF. Full variable domain (remainder filled in from reference TRBV28 and TRBJ2-6): DVKVTQSSRYLVKRTGEKVFLECVQDMDHENMFWYRQDPGLGLRLIYFSYDVKMKEKGDIPEGYSVSREKKERFSLILESASTNQTSMYLCASRGTVGSGANVLTFGAGSRLTVL.

This clone is labeled as medium-sized. The chain links TRBV5-1 to TRBJ2-7; no definite D call. Deletions cut 3 bases from V and 6 bases from J, with 19 bases between. Per germline, CDR1 SGHRS and CDR2 YFSETQ. The length of the CDR3 is 15 residues. CDR3 DNA: TGCGCCAGCAGCTGGGCCACAGCGTCCCGATTCGAGCAGTACTTC. This translates into CASSWATASRFEQYF.

This chain joins TRBV18 and TRBJ1-1, with a possible D match to TRBD1 (5 bases). With 4 bases removed from V and 1 base from J, the gap between germline ends came to 7 bases. The CDR3 has 13 residues. Per the germline V gene, CDR1 is KGHSH and CDR2 is LQKENI. This CDR3 reads CASSRQQNTEAFF. CDR3 coding DNA: TGTGCCAGCTCACGACAGCAGAACACTGAAGCTTTCTTT.